The 29 T cell receptor beta chains below were found in one sample sequenced in a study of CD8+CD57+ T cells in acquired aplastic anemia. CD8+CD57+ cell expansion had been shown by flow cytometry in patients chosen for sequencing. Genomic DNA acted as the template from which TCR beta VDJ combination and CDR3 sequence profiling were carried out. TCRdb ran MiXCR on the reads and lists one entry per CDR3 protein. In the table there are some 200,000 distinct CDR3 sequences, approximately 48% of which are singletons. Material: sorted CD4+, CD8+, or CD8+CD57+ T cells (not recorded which) from PBMCs. These receptors originate from a human donor with aplastic anemia.

The chain carries TRBV24-1 and TRBJ2-3; D is unclear. This CDR3 region has 12 residues. V lost 3 bases and J lost 6, with 6 bases in between. From germline, CDR1 is KGHDR and CDR2 SFDVKD. The CDR3 here is CATSDQPDTQYF. The CDR3 DNA reads as TGTGCCACCAGTGATCAACCGGATACGCAGTATTTT.

This clonotype was counted a few times. The rearrangement links TRBV19 to TRBJ2-7; maybe TRBD1 (6 bases). CDR1 is LNHDA and CDR2 is SQIVND in the germline V gene (reference sequence). V lost 3 bases to trimming and J lost 4 bases, with 16 bases between them. This CDR3 comprises 15 residues. The CDR3 protein is CASSMGDNDLYEQYF. Here the CDR3 DNA reads TGTGCCAGTAGTATGGGGGACAACGACTTGTACGAGCAGTACTTC. The whole variable domain, remainder taken from reference TRBV19 and TRBJ2-7, is DGGITQSPKYLFRKEGQNVTLSCEQNLNHDAMYWYRQDPGQGLRLIYYSQIVNDFQKGDIAEGYSVSREKKESFPLTVTSAQKNPTAFYLCASSMGDNDLYEQYFGPGTRLTVT.

In nucleotides, the CDR3 is TGTGCCACCTCGGACACTGCAACCTATGGCTACACCTTC. It yields the protein CATSDTATYGYTF. V and J are TRBV15 and TRBJ1-2, with D maybe TRBD1 (5 bases). The CDR3 loop spans 13 amino acids. V lost 8 bases and J 4 bases, leaving 14 bases between the germline ends. Germline assignment: CDR1 LNHNV and CDR2 YYDKDF (reference sequence).

In its sample, this clonotype was seen many times. The rearrangement uses TRBV5-6 and TRBJ1-4; the D gene is possibly TRBD1 (5 bases). The V end was cut by 3 bases, the J end by 0 bases, with 15 bases between. This CDR3 is built from 17 residues. In germline, CDR1 is SGHDT, CDR2 YYEEEE. In DNA form, the CDR3 reads TGTGCCAGCAGCTCCCCGGGGGGTCTTGCAACTAATGAAAAACTGTTTTTT. Translated, it gives CASSSPGGLATNEKLFF. Combining the CDR3 with reference TRBV5-6 and TRBJ1-4 gives the whole variable domain DAGVTQSPTHLIKTRGQQVTLRCSPKSGHDTVSWYQQALGQGPQFIFQYYEEEERQRGNFPDRFSGHQFPNYSSELNVNALLLGDSALYLCASSSPGGLATNEKLFFGSGTQLSVL.

V gene TRBV24-1 combines with J gene TRBJ2-3, with D possibly matching TRBD2 (5 bases). The V gene lost 5 bases and the J gene lost 3 bases, with 11 bases spanning the gap. The CDR3 consists of 14 residues. The germline V gene has CDR1 KGHDR and CDR2 SFDVKD. For the CDR3, the DNA is TGTGCCACCAGTGTCACGGGAAAAACAGATACGCAGTATTTT. This translates into CATSVTGKTDTQYF.

This clonotype occurred many times. The rearrangement joins TRBV12-3 or TRBV12-4 to TRBJ1-1, with 10 bases identical to TRBD1. CDR3 size: 16 residues. V shed 2 bases and J 5 bases; nucleotides not matched to a gene: 8. The CDR3 sequence is CASSLMVGTGATEAFF. For the CDR3, the DNA is TGTGCCAGCAGTTTAATGGTCGGGACAGGGGCGACTGAAGCTTTCTTT.

This clonotype was found many times. The V gene is TRBV5-1, the J gene TRBJ1-4, with D tentatively TRBD1 (6 bases). In germline, CDR1 is SGHRS, CDR2 YFSETQ. Trimming stripped 1 base from V and 0 bases from J, with 10 bases between. This CDR3 contains 16 residues. CDR3 nucleotides: TGCGCCAGCAGCTTGAACGCAGGGGCAACTAATGAAAAACTGTTTTTT. Translated: CASSLNAGATNEKLFF.

As for this clonotype: A much larger clone differs from this one at a single base, so this may be a read error. The rearrangement uses TRBV19 and TRBJ2-1; D ambiguous. V was shortened by 8 bases and J by 3 bases, with 14 bases between the two germline ends. The CDR3 is made up of 14 amino acids. Per the germline V gene, CDR1 is LNHDA and CDR2 is SQIVND (reference sequence). CDR3 DNA sequence: TGTGCCAGTGTTCCGGTGGCCCTCTACAATGAGCAGTTCTTC. This translates into CASVPVALYNEQFF.

This clonotype has a count of ten or more. The CDR3 here is CASSLASGSYEQYF. The CDR3 DNA sequence: TGTGCCAGTAGTCTCGCTAGCGGCTCCTACGAGCAGTACTTC. V is TRBV19 and J is TRBJ2-7; 7 nucleotides line up with TRBD2. V gave up 5 bases and J gave up 0 bases; unmatched junction bases: 4. This CDR3 is built from 14 residues. Germline V CDR1 and CDR2: LNHDA, SQIVND (reference sequence).

As regards this clonotype: This clone may be a read error of a much larger clone one base away. This sequence joins TRBV3-1 and TRBJ2-7, with TRBD1 identical over 10 bases. The V gene's germline CDR1 is LGHDT and CDR2 YNNKEL (reference sequence). CDR3 length: 15 residues. The CDR3 here is CASTIGAGQGYERYF. The DNA for the CDR3 is TGTGCCAGCACCATAGGCGCGGGACAGGGGTACGAGCGGTACTTC.

The V gene is TRBV19, the J gene TRBJ2-7; TRBD1 might be the D (5 bases). CDR1 is LNHDA, CDR2 SQIVND, per germline (reference sequence). The CDR3 runs 12 residues. The V end was cut by 6 bases, the J end by 6 bases, with 12 bases between. The CDR3: CASSFTGLEQYF. CDR3 coding DNA: TGTGCCAGTAGCTTCACAGGTCTCGAGCAGTACTTC.

This clonotype was found many times. The chain is built from TRBV7-8 and TRBJ2-5, with D perhaps TRBD1 (5 bases). V shed 2 bases and J shed 3 bases, with 19 bases lying between them. Per germline, CDR1 SGHVS and CDR2 FQNEAQ. CDR3 length: 17 amino acids. Here the CDR3 DNA reads TGTGCCAGCAGCTTACAGAGAAGACAGTCTACTAAAGAGACCCAGTACTTC. This codes for CASSLQRRQSTKETQYF.

The J gene is TRBJ2-3, the V gene TRBV18; no clear D. This CDR3 is built from 15 residues. V was trimmed by 6 bases and J by 4 bases, leaving 17 bases between them. In germline, CDR1 is KGHSH, CDR2 LQKENI. The CDR3 DNA is TGTGCCAGCTCTCCATTGTCCTCCTTCTCAGATACGCAGTATTTT. This gives the protein CASSPLSSFSDTQYF.

In this sample, this clonotype turned up many times. The chain links TRBV20-1 to TRBJ2-5; D ambiguous. CDR1 is DFQATT, CDR2 SNEGSKA, per germline (reference sequence). The V end was cut by 1 base, the J end by 0 bases, with 15 bases between. CDR3 length equals 16 residues. In nucleotides, the CDR3 is TGCAGTGCTAGAGGCTGGAGCATAACGTACCAAGAGACCCAGTACTTC. Protein sequence: CSARGWSITYQETQYF.

V usage is TRBV20-1 and J usage is TRBJ2-7; D may be TRBD1 (5 bases). V lost 3 bases and J lost 0, with 9 bases in between. The CDR3 totals 13 residues. Per the germline V gene, CDR1 is DFQATT and CDR2 is SNEGSKA (reference sequence). For the CDR3, the DNA is TGCAGTGCTAGCAGGGTAAGCTCCTACGAGCAGTACTTC. This gives the protein CSASRVSSYEQYF.

The chain combines TRBV10-3 with TRBJ1-6; D might be TRBD1 (5 bases). CDR1 and CDR2 (germline): ENHRY, SYGVKD. The CDR3 is 17 amino acids. V lost 1 base and J 5 bases, leaving 15 bases between the germline ends. For the CDR3, the DNA is TGTGCCATCAGTGAGTGGATTTGGACAAGGGATAATTCACCCCTCCACTTT. Its protein product is CAISEWIWTRDNSPLHF.

J is TRBJ2-5 and V is TRBV2; D not resolved. V lost 2 bases and J lost 5, with 6 bases in between. The germline CDR1 and CDR2 sequences are SNHLY and FYNNEI. The length of the CDR3 is 12 residues. CDR3 bases: TGTGCCAGCAGTGAAAGGCGGGAGACCCAGTACTTC. Its protein is CASSERRETQYF.

The V and J genes are TRBV5-1 and TRBJ1-4, with TRBD1 matching 7 bases. The CDR3 contains 13 residues. Germline V lookup: CDR1 SGHRS, CDR2 YFSETQ. J gave up 7 bases and V 4 bases, and 4 bases lay outside the gene matches. In nucleotides, the CDR3 is TGCGCCAGCAGCAAGGGGGCTGGTGAAAAACTGTTTTTT. Translated: CASSKGAGEKLFF.

This clonotype was counted many times. J is TRBJ2-4 and V is TRBV20-1; 7 nucleotides line up with TRBD2. This CDR3 region has 16 residues. Looked up from germline, CDR1 is DFQATT and CDR2 is SNEGSKA (reference sequence). V lost 0 bases and J lost 0; bases outside the gene matches: 5. CDR3 sequence reads: CSARDGGRIAKNIQYF. Written as DNA, the CDR3 is TGCAGTGCTAGAGACGGCGGGAGAATAGCCAAAAACATTCAGTACTTC.

This chain connects TRBV6-1 to TRBJ1-1, with D maybe TRBD1 (5 bases). Trimming left V 3 bases short and J 3 bases short, with 14 bases between. Per germline, CDR1 MNHNS and CDR2 SASEGT. The CDR3 is 15 residues long. The CDR3 bases are TGTGCCAGCAGTGACGCGCAGGCCAGGGACACTGAAGCTTTCTTT. Amino acids: CASSDAQARDTEAFF.

This clonotype was counted at least ten times. The rearrangement joins TRBV20-1 to TRBJ2-2; D not resolved. V was cut by 3 bases and J by 5 bases, with 4 bases left in between. This CDR3 has 11 residues. CDR1 is DFQATT and CDR2 is SNEGSKA in the germline V gene (reference sequence). The CDR3 bases are TGCAGTGCTAGGAGGACCGGGGAGCTGTTTTTT. It yields the protein CSARRTGELFF.

CDR3 in DNA: TGTGCCAGCAGTGAAAAGGGGCCAGCCGCGGGGGCAAGCACAGATACGCAGCATTTT. Translated, it gives CASSEKGPAAGASTDTQHF. This sequence joins TRBV2 and TRBJ2-3; D might be TRBD1 (6 bases). The J call may be mistaken, given a closer DNA end match to TRBJ1-5. Germline lookup yields CDR1 SNHLY and CDR2 FYNNEI. The CDR3 consists of 19 residues.

The V and J genes are TRBV2 and TRBJ2-1; D is undetermined. This CDR3 has 15 residues. With 4 bases removed from V and 8 bases from J, the gap between germline ends came to 18 bases. Germline V CDR1 and CDR2: SNHLY, FYNNEI. The CDR3, as DNA: TGTGCCAGCAGTGTGCCGGGTTTCTCAGTCGATGAGCAGTTCTTC. It encodes CASSVPGFSVDEQFF.

This sequence joins TRBV15 and TRBJ1-5; D gene unclear. Germline loops: CDR1 LNHNV, CDR2 YYDKDF (reference sequence). The CDR3 runs to 14 residues. With 3 bases removed from V and 4 bases from J, the gap between germline ends came to 10 bases. The CDR3 is CATSSYLGNQPQHF. In DNA, the CDR3 is TGTGCCACCAGCAGTTATCTGGGGAATCAGCCCCAGCATTTT.

Of note for this clonotype: This may arise from a read error, as a much more abundant clone is one base away. The chain employs TRBV7-3 and TRBJ2-1, with D perhaps given as TRBD1 or TRBD2 (6 bases each). Trimming stripped 5 bases from V and 7 bases from J, with 18 bases between. The germline V gene encodes CDR1 SGHTA and CDR2 FQGTGA. The CDR3 spans 15 residues. The CDR3 reads CASSRLPGACNEQFF. The DNA for the CDR3 is TGTGCCAGCAGCCGCCTTCCGGGGGCCTGTAATGAGCAGTTCTTC.

The chain carries TRBV20-1 and TRBJ2-5; either TRBD1 or TRBD2 may fit D (5 bases each). Trimming removed 6 bases at V and 5 bases at J, with 22 bases between. CDR1 is DFQATT and CDR2 is SNEGSKA in the germline V gene (reference sequence). CDR3 length equals 15 residues. In DNA form, the CDR3 reads TGCAGTGCCGCCACGGGGACGACAAGGCTCGAGACCCAGTACTTC. Translated, it gives CSAATGTTRLETQYF.

The chain carries TRBV11-1 and TRBJ2-7, with a possible D match to TRBD2 (5 bases). The CDR3 is made up of 16 amino acids. The V end lost 2 bases, the J end lost 0 bases, and 14 bases lay between the germline ends. Germline V gene lookup returns CDR1 SGHAT and CDR2 FQDESV (reference sequence). The CDR3 region has the DNA TGTGCCAGCAGCTTATTATCTAAAGGGAGCTCCTACGAGCAGTACTTC. It encodes CASSLLSKGSSYEQYF.

This sequence joins TRBV10-1 and TRBJ2-7, with 7 nucleotides matching TRBD2. J lost 3 bases, V lost 5 bases, and 7 bases had no gene match. The CDR3 runs 14 residues. Germline CDR1 WNHNN, CDR2 SYGVQD (reference sequence). The CDR3 is CASSRTRLYYEQYF. In DNA form, the CDR3 reads TGCGCCAGCAGTAGGACTAGACTCTACTACGAGCAGTACTTC.

This clonotype was detected many times. This chain joins TRBV19 and TRBJ1-1; D is unresolved. Trimming pared 5 bases from V and 1 base from J, leaving 5 bases between. The germline CDR1 and CDR2 sequences are LNHDA and SQIVND (reference sequence). This CDR3 contains 12 residues. CDR3 loop: CASSWWNTEAFF. The CDR3 DNA follows: TGTGCCAGTAGTTGGTGGAACACTGAAGCTTTCTTT. Full variable domain (remainder filled in from reference TRBV19 and TRBJ1-1): DGGITQSPKYLFRKEGQNVTLSCEQNLNHDAMYWYRQDPGQGLRLIYYSQIVNDFQKGDIAEGYSVSREKKESFPLTVTSAQKNPTAFYLCASSWWNTEAFFGQGTRLTVV.